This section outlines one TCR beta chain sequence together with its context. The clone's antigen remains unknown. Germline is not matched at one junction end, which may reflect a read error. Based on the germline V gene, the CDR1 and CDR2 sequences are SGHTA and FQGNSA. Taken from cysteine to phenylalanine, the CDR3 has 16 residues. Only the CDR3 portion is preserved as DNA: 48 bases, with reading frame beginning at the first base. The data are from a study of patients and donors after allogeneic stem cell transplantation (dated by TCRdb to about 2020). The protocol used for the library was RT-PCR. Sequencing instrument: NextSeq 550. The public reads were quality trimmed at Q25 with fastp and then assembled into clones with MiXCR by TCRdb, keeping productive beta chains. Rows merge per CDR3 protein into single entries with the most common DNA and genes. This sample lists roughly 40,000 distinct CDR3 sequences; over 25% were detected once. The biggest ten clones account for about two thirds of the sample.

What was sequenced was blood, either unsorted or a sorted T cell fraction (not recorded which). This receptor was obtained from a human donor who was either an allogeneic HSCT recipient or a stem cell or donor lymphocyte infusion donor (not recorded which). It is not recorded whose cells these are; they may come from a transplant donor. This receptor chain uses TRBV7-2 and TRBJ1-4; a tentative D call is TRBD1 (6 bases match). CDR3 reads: CASSLVGGLTNEKQFF. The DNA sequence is TGTGCCAGCAGCTTAGTTGGGGGGCTGACTAATGAAAAACAGTTTTTT.